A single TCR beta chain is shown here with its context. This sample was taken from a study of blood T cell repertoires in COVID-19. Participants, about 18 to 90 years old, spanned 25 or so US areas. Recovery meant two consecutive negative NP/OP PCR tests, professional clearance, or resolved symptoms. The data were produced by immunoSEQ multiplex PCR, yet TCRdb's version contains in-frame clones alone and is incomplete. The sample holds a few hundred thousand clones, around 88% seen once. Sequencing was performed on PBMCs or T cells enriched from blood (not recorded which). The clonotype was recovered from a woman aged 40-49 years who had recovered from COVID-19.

The CDR3 DNA reads as TGTGCCAGCAGCTCCGGACAGGGGGCTAGTGACTATGGCTACACCTTC. It is translated as CASSSGQGASDYGYTF. The V call is TRBV7-2, the J call TRBJ1-2; TRBD1 matches at 11 bases. This CDR3 is built from 16 residues. The germline V gene has CDR1 SGHTA and CDR2 FQGNSA. V trimming: 4 bases; J trimming: 3 bases; junction bases outside the gene matches: 7.